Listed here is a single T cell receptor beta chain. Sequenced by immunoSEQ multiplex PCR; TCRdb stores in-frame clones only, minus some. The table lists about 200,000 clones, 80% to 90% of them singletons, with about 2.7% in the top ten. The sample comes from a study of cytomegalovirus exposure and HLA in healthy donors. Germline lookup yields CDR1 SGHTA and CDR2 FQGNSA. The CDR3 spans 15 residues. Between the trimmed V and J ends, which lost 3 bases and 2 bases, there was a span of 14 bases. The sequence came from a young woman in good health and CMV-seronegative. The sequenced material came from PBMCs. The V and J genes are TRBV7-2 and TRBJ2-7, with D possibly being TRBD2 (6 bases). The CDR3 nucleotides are TGTGCCAGCAGCTTCCGACAGCGGGCAACCTACGAGCAGTACTTC. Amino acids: CASSFRQRATYEQYF.